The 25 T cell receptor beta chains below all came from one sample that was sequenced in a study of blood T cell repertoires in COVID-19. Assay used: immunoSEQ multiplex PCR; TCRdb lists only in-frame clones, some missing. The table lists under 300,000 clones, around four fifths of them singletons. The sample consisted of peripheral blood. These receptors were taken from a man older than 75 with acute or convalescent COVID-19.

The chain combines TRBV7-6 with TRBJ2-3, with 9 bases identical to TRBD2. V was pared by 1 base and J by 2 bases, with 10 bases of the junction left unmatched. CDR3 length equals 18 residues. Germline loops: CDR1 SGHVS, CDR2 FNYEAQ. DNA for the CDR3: TGTGCCAGCAGCTTAGTTCCGGGACTAGCTGGGAACACAGATACGCAGTATTTT. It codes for CASSLVPGLAGNTDTQYF.

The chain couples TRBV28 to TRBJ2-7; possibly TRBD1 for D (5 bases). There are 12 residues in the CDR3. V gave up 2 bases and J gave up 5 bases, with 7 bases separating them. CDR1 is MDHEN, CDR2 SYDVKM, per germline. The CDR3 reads CASSLRQNEQYF. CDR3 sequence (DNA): TGTGCCAGCAGTTTAAGACAGAACGAGCAGTACTTC.

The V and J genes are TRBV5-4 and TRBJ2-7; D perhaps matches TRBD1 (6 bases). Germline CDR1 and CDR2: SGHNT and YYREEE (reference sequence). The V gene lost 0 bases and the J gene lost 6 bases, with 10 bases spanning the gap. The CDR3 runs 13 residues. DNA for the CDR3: TGTGCCAGCAGCTTGGAAGCAGGGGCCGAGCAGTACTTC. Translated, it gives CASSLEAGAEQYF.

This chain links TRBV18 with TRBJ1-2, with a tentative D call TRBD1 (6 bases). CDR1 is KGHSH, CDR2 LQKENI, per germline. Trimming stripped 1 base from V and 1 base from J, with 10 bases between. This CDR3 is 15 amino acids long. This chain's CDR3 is CASSPLDRSNYGYTF. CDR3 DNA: TGTGCCAGCTCACCACTGGACAGAAGTAACTATGGCTACACCTTC. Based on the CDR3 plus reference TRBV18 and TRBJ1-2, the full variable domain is NAGVMQNPRHLVRRRGQEARLRCSPMKGHSHVYWYRQLPEEGLKFMVYLQKENIIDESGMPKERFSAEFPKEGPSILRIQQVVRGDSAAYFCASSPLDRSNYGYTFGSGTRLTVV.

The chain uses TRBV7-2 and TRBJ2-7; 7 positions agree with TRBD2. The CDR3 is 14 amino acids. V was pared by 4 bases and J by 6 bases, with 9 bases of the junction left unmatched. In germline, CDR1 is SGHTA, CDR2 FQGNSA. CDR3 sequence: CASSSFGGGLEQYF. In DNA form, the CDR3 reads TGTGCCAGCAGCTCCTTTGGGGGGGGTCTCGAGCAGTACTTC.

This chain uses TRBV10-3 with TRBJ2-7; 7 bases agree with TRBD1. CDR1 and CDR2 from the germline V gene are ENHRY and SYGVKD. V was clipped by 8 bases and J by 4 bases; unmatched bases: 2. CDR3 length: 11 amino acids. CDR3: CAIAQGYEQYF. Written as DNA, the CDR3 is TGTGCCATCGCACAGGGGTACGAGCAGTACTTC.

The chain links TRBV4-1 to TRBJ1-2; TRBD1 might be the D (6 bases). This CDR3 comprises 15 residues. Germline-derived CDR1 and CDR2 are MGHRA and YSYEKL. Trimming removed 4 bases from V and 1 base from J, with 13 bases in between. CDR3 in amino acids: CASSRPGQLNYGYTF. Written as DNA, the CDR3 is TGCGCCAGCAGCCGACCGGGACAACTTAACTATGGCTACACCTTC.

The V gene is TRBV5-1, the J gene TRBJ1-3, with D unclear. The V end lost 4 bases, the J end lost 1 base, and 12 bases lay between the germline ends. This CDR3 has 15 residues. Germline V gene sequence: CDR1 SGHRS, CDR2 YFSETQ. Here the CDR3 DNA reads TGCGCCAGCAGCCCAAGTAGCCGATCTGGAAACACCATATATTTT. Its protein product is CASSPSSRSGNTIYF.

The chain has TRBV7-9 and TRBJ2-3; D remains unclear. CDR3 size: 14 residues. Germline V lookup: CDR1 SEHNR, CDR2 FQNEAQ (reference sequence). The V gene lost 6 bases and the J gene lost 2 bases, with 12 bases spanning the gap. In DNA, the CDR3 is TGTGCCAGCAGTCCGCCCGGAGACACAGATACGCAGTATTTT. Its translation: CASSPPGDTDTQYF.

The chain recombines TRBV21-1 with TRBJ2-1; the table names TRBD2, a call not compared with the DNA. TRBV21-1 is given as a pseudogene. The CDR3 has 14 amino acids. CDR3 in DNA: TGTGCCAGCAGCAAAGGAGGCCGGGGCAATGAGCAGTTCTTC. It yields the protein CASSKGGRGNEQFF.

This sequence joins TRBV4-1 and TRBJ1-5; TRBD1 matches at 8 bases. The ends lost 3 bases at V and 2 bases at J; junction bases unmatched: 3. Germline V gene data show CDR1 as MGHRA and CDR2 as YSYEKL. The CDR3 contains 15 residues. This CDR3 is CASSHSGGRNQPQHF. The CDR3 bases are TGCGCCAGCAGCCACTCAGGGGGCCGCAATCAGCCCCAGCATTTT.

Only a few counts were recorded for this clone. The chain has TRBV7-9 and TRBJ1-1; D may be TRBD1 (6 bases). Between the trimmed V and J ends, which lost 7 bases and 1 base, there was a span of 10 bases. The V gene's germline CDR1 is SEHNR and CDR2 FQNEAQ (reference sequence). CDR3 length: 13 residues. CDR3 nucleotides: TGTGCCAGCACCAGGACAGAGAACACTGAAGCTTTCTTT. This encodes CASTRTENTEAFF.

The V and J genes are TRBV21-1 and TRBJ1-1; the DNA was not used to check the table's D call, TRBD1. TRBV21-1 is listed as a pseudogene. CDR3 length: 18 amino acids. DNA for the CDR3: TGTGCCAGCAGCAAGCCCCGGCATCGGGACAGAATGAACACTGAAGCTTTCTTT. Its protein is CASSKPRHRDRMNTEAFF.

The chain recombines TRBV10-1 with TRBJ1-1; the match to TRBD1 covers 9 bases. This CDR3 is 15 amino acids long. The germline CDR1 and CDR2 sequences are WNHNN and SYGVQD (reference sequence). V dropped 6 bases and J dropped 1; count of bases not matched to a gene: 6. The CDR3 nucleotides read TGCGCCAGCAGCGATGGGACAGGGAAGAACACTGAAGCTTTCTTT. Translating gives CASSDGTGKNTEAFF.

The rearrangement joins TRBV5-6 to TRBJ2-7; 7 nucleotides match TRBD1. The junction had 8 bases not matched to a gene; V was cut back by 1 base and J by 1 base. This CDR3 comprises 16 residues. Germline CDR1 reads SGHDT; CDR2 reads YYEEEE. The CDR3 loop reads CASSLYGTENSYEQYF. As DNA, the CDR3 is TGTGCCAGCAGCTTGTATGGGACAGAGAATTCCTACGAGCAGTACTTC.

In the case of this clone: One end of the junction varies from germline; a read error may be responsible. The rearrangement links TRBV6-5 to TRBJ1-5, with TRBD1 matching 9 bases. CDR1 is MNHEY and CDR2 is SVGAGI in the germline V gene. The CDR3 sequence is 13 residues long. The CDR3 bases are TGTGCCAGCAATTACAGGGGGCTGCAGCCCCAGCATTTT. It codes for CASNYRGLQPQHF.

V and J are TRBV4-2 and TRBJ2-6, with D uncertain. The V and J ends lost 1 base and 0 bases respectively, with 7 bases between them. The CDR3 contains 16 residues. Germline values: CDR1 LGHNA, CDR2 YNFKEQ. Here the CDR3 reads CASSQGLFSGANVLTF. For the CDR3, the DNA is TGTGCCAGCAGCCAAGGACTTTTCTCTGGGGCCAACGTCCTGACTTTC.

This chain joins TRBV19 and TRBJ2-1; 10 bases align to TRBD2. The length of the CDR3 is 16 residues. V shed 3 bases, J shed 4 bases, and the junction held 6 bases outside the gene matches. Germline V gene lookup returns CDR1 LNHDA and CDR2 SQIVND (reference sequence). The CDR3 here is CASSMGGLAVYNEQFF. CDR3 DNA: TGTGCCAGTAGTATGGGAGGACTAGCGGTTTACAATGAGCAGTTCTTC.

The CDR3 loop is CAIRTGGNTGELFF. The CDR3 coding sequence is TGTGCCATCAGGACAGGGGGCAACACCGGGGAGCTGTTTTTT. This chain uses TRBV10-3 with TRBJ2-2, with 10 nucleotides matching TRBD1. Germline-derived CDR1 and CDR2 are ENHRY and SYGVKD. CDR3 length equals 14 residues. Losses at the gene ends were 6 bases for V and 2 bases for J; bases not matched to a gene: 0.

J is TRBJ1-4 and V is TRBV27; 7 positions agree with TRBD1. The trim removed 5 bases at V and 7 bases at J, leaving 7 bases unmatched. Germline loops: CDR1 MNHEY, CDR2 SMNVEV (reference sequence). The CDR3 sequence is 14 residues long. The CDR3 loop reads CASSRTGAVEKLFF. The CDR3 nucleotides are TGTGCCAGCAGTCGAACAGGGGCGGTTGAAAAACTGTTTTTT.

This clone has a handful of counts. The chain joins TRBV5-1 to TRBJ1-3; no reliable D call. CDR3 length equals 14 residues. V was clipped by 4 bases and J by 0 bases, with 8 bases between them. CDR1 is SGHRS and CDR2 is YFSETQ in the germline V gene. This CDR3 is CASSSSGSGNTIYF. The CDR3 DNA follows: TGCGCCAGCAGCAGCAGCGGCTCTGGAAACACCATATATTTT.

CDR3 DNA sequence: TGTGCCAGCAGCCTACGTGGGGGCCAGGGAGATACGCAGTATTTT. The encoded protein is CASSLRGGQGDTQYF. The chain uses TRBV5-5 and TRBJ2-3; tentative D call: TRBD1 (6 bases). Germline CDR1 SGHKS, CDR2 YYEKEE (reference sequence). V lost 4 bases, J lost 5 bases, and 17 bases lay in between. The CDR3 contains 15 residues.

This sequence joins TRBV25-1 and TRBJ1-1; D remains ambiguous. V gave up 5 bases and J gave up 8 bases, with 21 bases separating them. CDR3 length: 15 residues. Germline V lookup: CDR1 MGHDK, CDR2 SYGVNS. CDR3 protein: CASSPRTGRGREAFF. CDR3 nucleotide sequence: TGTGCCAGCAGTCCAAGGACTGGGAGAGGCCGCGAAGCTTTCTTT.

The DNA of the CDR3 is TGTGCCAGCAAGAGGGACAGGGGCATAACCGGGGAGCTGTTTTTT. Residues: CASKRDRGITGELFF. The V gene is TRBV6-5, the J gene TRBJ2-2; TRBD1 matches at 10 bases. CDR3 size: 15 residues. Looked up from germline, CDR1 is MNHEY and CDR2 is SVGAGI. V was clipped by 7 bases and J by 5 bases; unmatched bases: 7.

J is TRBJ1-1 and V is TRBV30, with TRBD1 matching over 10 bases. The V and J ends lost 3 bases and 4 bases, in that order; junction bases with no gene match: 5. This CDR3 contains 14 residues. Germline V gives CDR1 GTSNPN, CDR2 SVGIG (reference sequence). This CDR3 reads CAWSQRTGGTEAFF. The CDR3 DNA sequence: TGTGCCTGGAGCCAACGGACAGGGGGCACTGAAGCTTTCTTT.